The rows below give T cell receptor beta chains drawn from one sample of a study of T cell responses to AZD1222 COVID-19 vaccine. The repertoire was sequenced with immunoSEQ multiplex PCR; TCRdb's copy has only in-frame clones and lacks some. The sample consists of roughly 130,000 clones, roughly 90% of them appearing once. The sample here was peripheral blood, taken on day 0 of AZD1222 vaccination. The receptors here all came from an adult in good health. The CDR3 runs from the conserved cysteine through the conserved F or W. D genes are given only for firm matches. Some rows have no size entry. The others give once, few or many, or a class for an expanded clone.

d_call,j_call,v_call,clone_size,cdr3_aa,cdr3_nt
TRBD1,TRBJ2-7,TRBV7-2,.,CASSPDRGAYEQYF,TGTGCCAGCAGCCCCGACAGGGGAGCCTACGAGCAGTACTTC
TRBD1,TRBJ1-2,TRBV4-1,.,CASSQGGARGNYGYTF,TGCGCCAGCAGCCAAGGGGGGGCCAGGGGGAACTATGGCTACACCTTC
.,TRBJ2-2,TRBV27,.,CASSFALRGGGELFF,TGTGCCAGCAGTTTCGCCCTCAGGGGGGGCGGGGAGCTGTTTTTT
.,TRBJ2-7,TRBV7-9,.,CASMGLGSYEQYF,TGTGCCAGCATGGGCCTGGGATCCTACGAGCAGTACTTC
TRBD2,TRBJ2-7,TRBV7-2,.,CASSLSGRDGEQYF,TGTGCCAGCAGCTTAAGCGGGAGGGACGGCGAGCAGTACTTC
.,TRBJ1-2,TRBV28,.,CASSFLYPPGYTF,TGTGCCAGCAGTTTCCTATACCCTCCTGGCTACACCTTC
.,TRBJ1-2,TRBV18,.,CASSPPLGWYYGYTF,TGTGCCAGCTCACCACCCTTAGGGTGGTACTATGGCTACACCTTC
.,TRBJ1-6,TRBV21-1,.,CASSKKGRTLSYNSPLHF,TGTGCCAGCAGCAAAAAGGGGCGGACCCTCTCCTATAATTCACCCCTCCACTTT
TRBD2,TRBJ2-3,TRBV19,once,CASSIPLAGGDTQYF,TGTGCCAGTAGTATACCACTAGCGGGAGGGGATACGCAGTATTTT
.,TRBJ1-5,TRBV6-5,.,CASKPGSGNQPQHF,TGTGCCAGCAAACCGGGTTCGGGCAATCAGCCCCAGCATTTT
.,TRBJ1-2,TRBV28,.,CASSLGDSSNYGYTF,TGTGCCAGCAGTTTAGGAGACAGTTCTAACTATGGCTACACCTTC
.,TRBJ2-1,TRBV3-1/TRBV3-2,.,CASSQAGAHEQFF,TGTGCCAGCAGCCAAGCGGGGGCCCATGAGCAGTTCTTC
TRBD1,TRBJ1-5,TRBV12-3/TRBV12-4,.,CASGQGGGQPQHF,TGTGCCAGCGGACAGGGGGGTGGTCAGCCCCAGCATTTT
.,TRBJ2-3,TRBV11-1,.,CASSIGQFTDTQYF,TGTGCCAGCAGCATAGGACAGTTCACAGATACGCAGTATTTT
TRBD1,TRBJ1-6,TRBV18,.,CASSSTGDNSPLHF,TGTGCCAGCTCTTCGACAGGGGATAATTCACCCCTCCACTTT
TRBD2,TRBJ2-3,TRBV6-5,.,CASSLGAGGYTDTQYF,TGTGCCAGCAGTTTGGGAGCGGGAGGTTACACAGATACGCAGTATTTT
.,TRBJ1-1,TRBV5-1,.,CASSREDYTEAFF,TGCGCCAGCAGCCGCGAGGATTACACTGAAGCTTTCTTT
TRBD1,TRBJ2-1,TRBV7-2,.,CASARPINQGVNEQFF,TGTGCCAGCGCCCGACCGATAAACCAGGGGGTCAATGAGCAGTTCTTC
.,TRBJ2-4,TRBV27,.,CASSPYRGIDIQYF,TGTGCCAGCAGTCCGTACCGCGGGATCGACATTCAGTACTTC
TRBD1,TRBJ1-3,TRBV7-8,once,CASSPRPGTGSYGNTIYF,TGTGCCAGCAGCCCCCGACCTGGGACAGGGTCTTATGGAAACACCATATATTTT
.,TRBJ1-3,TRBV29-1,.,CSVEKSTGNTIYF,TGCAGCGTTGAAAAAAGTACTGGAAACACCATATATTTT
TRBD2,TRBJ2-2,TRBV7-2,.,CASSSSPLAGPTGELFF,TGTGCCAGCAGCTCATCCCCCCTAGCGGGCCCCACCGGGGAGCTGTTTTTT
.,TRBJ1-4,TRBV15,.,CATSRPHEKLFF,TGTGCCACCAGCAGACCTCATGAAAAACTGTTTTTT
TRBD1,TRBJ2-7,TRBV6-5,.,CASTPGQGREQYF,TGTGCCAGCACTCCCGGACAGGGGAGAGAGCAGTACTTC
.,TRBJ2-7,TRBV4-3,.,CASSQEGGSYEQYF,TGCGCCAGCAGCCAAGAAGGTGGGTCGTACGAGCAGTACTTC
.,TRBJ2-7,TRBV4-2,.,CASSPTGTGPYEQYF,TGTGCCAGCAGCCCAACCGGGACCGGGCCCTACGAGCAGTACTTC
.,TRBJ1-2,TRBV29-1,.,CSVEVTYYGYTF,TGCAGCGTTGAGGTCACCTACTATGGCTACACCTTC
TRBD2,TRBJ2-5,TRBV19,.,CASRGVRSQETQYF,TGTGCCAGTCGGGGGGTTAGGTCACAAGAGACCCAGTACTTC
.,TRBJ2-2,TRBV7-8,.,CASSPRTGELFF,TGTGCCAGCAGCCCGCGTACCGGGGAGCTGTTTTTT
TRBD2,TRBJ2-1,TRBV11-3,.,CASSRGLAGSDEQFF,TGTGCCAGCAGCCGGGGACTAGCGGGCTCAGATGAGCAGTTCTTC
.,TRBJ2-7,TRBV6-5,.,CASSAAGRPTYEQYF,TGTGCCAGCAGCGCCGCCGGCAGACCTACCTACGAGCAGTACTTC
.,TRBJ1-1,TRBV7-8,.,CASSTLGVLNTEAFF,TGTGCCAGCAGCACCCTCGGGGTGCTCAACACTGAAGCTTTCTTT
TRBD1,TRBJ2-7,TRBV5-4,.,CASSEVDRVREQYF,TGTGCCAGCAGCGAAGTCGACAGGGTGCGCGAGCAGTACTTC
.,TRBJ2-3,TRBV27,once,CASSLSVVSDSTDTQYF,TGTGCCAGCAGTTTATCGGTGGTTAGCGATAGCACAGATACGCAGTATTTT
.,TRBJ1-1,TRBV5-1,.,CASSSGGASNTEAFF,TGCGCCAGCAGCTCTGGAGGGGCGTCGAACACTGAAGCTTTCTTT
.,TRBJ1-6,TRBV27,.,CASSSGLNNSPLHF,TGTGCCAGCAGTTCGGGACTGAATAATTCACCCCTCCACTTT
.,TRBJ2-7,TRBV19,.,CASMGRSYEQYF,TGTGCCAGTATGGGCCGATCCTACGAGCAGTACTTC
TRBD2,TRBJ2-2,TRBV7-3,.,CASSFGLAGGGGELFF,TGTGCCAGCAGCTTCGGACTAGCGGGAGGAGGCGGGGAGCTGTTTTTT
TRBD1,TRBJ1-2,TRBV18,.,CASSPRTGSDGYTF,TGTGCCAGCTCACCACGGACAGGGTCCGATGGCTACACCTTC
TRBD2,TRBJ2-5,TRBV11-3,.,CASSSGLEKETQYF,TGTGCCAGCAGCTCTGGACTAGAAAAAGAGACCCAGTACTTC
TRBD1,TRBJ1-1,TRBV7-9,.,CASSLQGMNTEAFF,TGTGCCAGCAGCCTACAGGGGATGAACACTGAAGCTTTCTTT
TRBD1,TRBJ2-5,TRBV30,.,CAWGQGETQYF,TGTGCCTGGGGACAGGGAGAGACCCAGTACTTC
TRBD2,TRBJ2-3,TRBV7-3,.,CASSSGTINLDTQYF,TGTGCCAGCAGCTCCGGGACTATCAATTTAGATACGCAGTATTTT
.,TRBJ2-2,TRBV14,.,CASSLRDKPAGELFF,TGTGCCAGCAGCCTGCGGGACAAACCGGCCGGGGAGCTGTTTTTT
.,TRBJ2-3,TRBV5-4,.,CASSLRSTDTQYF,TGTGCCAGCAGCTTGAGAAGCACAGATACGCAGTATTTT
.,TRBJ2-1,TRBV27,.,CASSVLGGYNEQFF,TGTGCCAGCAGCGTGCTCGGCGGCTACAATGAGCAGTTCTTC
TRBD2,TRBJ2-5,TRBV7-8,.,CAGGRENEETQYF,TGTGCCGGTGGGCGGGAGAATGAAGAGACCCAGTACTTC
TRBD1,TRBJ1-1,TRBV6-2/TRBV6-3,.,CASSFQGGAFF,TGTGCCAGCAGTTTTCAGGGGGGAGCTTTCTTT
.,TRBJ1-2,TRBV7-9,.,CASSHLYGDYGYTF,TGTGCCAGCAGCCATTTATATGGCGACTATGGCTACACCTTC
TRBD2,TRBJ2-1,TRBV7-2,.,CASSPPSGRTYNEQFF,TGTGCCAGCAGCCCCCCCAGCGGGAGAACCTACAATGAGCAGTTCTTC
.,TRBJ1-2,TRBV5-1,.,CASRWDLLGDYGYTF,TGCGCCAGCAGATGGGACCTCCTCGGCGACTATGGCTACACCTTC
TRBD1,TRBJ1-1,TRBV12-3/TRBV12-4,.,CASSQGAEAFF,TGTGCCAGCAGCCAGGGGGCTGAAGCTTTCTTT
.,TRBJ1-4,TRBV28,.,CASRKGATGEGKLFF,TGTGCCAGCAGAAAAGGCGCCACGGGTGAGGGGAAACTGTTTTTT
.,TRBJ2-6,TRBV6-1,few,CASSEFGSGANVLTF,TGTGCCAGCAGTGAATTCGGCTCTGGGGCCAACGTCCTGACTTTC
TRBD1,TRBJ2-5,TRBV5-1,.,CASSGPGQGETQYF,TGCGCCAGCAGCGGGCCGGGACAGGGAGAGACCCAGTACTTC
.,TRBJ1-1,TRBV7-8,once,CASSLERNTEAFF,TGTGCCAGCAGCCTCGAACGGAACACTGAAGCTTTCTTT
.,TRBJ2-5,TRBV27,.,CASSTWYQETQYF,TGTGCCAGCAGCACCTGGTACCAAGAGACCCAGTACTTC